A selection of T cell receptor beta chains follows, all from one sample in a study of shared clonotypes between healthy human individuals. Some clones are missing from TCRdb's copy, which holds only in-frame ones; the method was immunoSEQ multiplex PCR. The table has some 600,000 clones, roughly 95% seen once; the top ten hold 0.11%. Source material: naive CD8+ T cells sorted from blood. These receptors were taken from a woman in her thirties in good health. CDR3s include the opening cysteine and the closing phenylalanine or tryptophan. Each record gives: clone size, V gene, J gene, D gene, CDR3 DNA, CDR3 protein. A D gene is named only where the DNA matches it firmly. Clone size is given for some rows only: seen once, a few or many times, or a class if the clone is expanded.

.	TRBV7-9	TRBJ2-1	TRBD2	TGTGCCAGCAGCTTCGACCCTCTAGCGGTCGGTGAGCAGTTCTTC	CASSFDPLAVGEQFF
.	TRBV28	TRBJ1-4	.	TGTGCCAGCAGAACGACAGTGGGAGGTGAAAAACTGTTTTTT	CASRTTVGGEKLFF
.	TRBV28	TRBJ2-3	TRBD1	TGTGCCAGCAGCCCCCTACGGGACAGGGTCACAGATACGCAGTATTTT	CASSPLRDRVTDTQYF
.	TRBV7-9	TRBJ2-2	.	TGTGCCAGCAGCTTAATTGGTTCCGGCGGGGAGCTGTTTTTT	CASSLIGSGGELFF
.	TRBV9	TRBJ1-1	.	TGTGCCAGCAGCAACGAGGAGGGGACTGAAGCTTTCTTT	CASSNEEGTEAFF
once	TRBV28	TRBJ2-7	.	TGTGCCAGCAGTTTTCCCCAGGGTGACGAGCAGTACTTC	CASSFPQGDEQYF
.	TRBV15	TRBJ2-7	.	TGTGCCACCTCTGGGGATCCCGACGAGCAGTACTTC	CATSGDPDEQYF
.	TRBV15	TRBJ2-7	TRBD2	TGTGCCACCAGCGAAGGGACTAGCGGACCCTACGAGCAGTACTTC	CATSEGTSGPYEQYF
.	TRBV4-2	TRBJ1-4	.	TGTGCCAGCAGCCAATTATGGGGAAATGAAAAACTGTTTTTT	CASSQLWGNEKLFF
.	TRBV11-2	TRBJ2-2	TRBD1	TGTGCCAGCAGCTTCCCTTTGGACAGGGATACCGGGGAGCTGTTTTTT	CASSFPLDRDTGELFF
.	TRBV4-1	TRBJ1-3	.	TGCGCCAGCAGCCACAGGCCCGGGCGCGGGGAACGCTCTGGAAACACCATATATTTT	CASSHRPGRGERSGNTIYF
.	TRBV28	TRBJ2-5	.	TGTGCCAGCAGTTCCCACCCTATGGGGGGAGAAGAGACCCAGTACTTC	CASSSHPMGGEETQYF
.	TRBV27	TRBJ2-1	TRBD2	TGTGCCAGCAGTTTACTGGAGACTAGCGGGAGCTACAATGAGCAGTTCTTC	CASSLLETSGSYNEQFF
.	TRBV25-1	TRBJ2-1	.	TGTGCCAGCAGTGAATATCGGGTAGGCCGGAGCTCCTACAATGAGCAGTTCTTC	CASSEYRVGRSSYNEQFF
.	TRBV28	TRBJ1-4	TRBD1	TGTGCCAGCAGGGACAGGGGGAATGAAAAACTGTTTTTT	CASRDRGNEKLFF
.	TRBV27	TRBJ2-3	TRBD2	TGTGCCAGCAGTTTGTTGCCTAGCGGGAGCGTAGATACGCAGTATTTT	CASSLLPSGSVDTQYF
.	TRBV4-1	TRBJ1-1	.	TGCGCCAGCAGCCTCGGACCGAACACTGAAGCTTTCTTT	CASSLGPNTEAFF
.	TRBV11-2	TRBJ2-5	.	TGTGCCAGCAGCGTCCTTAGGGGGGGCCAAGAGACCCAGTACTTC	CASSVLRGGQETQYF
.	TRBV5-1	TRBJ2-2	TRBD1	TGCGCCAGCAGCTCCCAGGGGGCGAACACCGGGGAGCTGTTTTTT	CASSSQGANTGELFF
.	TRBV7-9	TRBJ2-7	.	TGTGCCAGCACCACCGGCCTCCTGCAGTACTTC	CASTTGLLQYF
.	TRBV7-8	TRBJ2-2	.	TGTGCCAGCAGCTTAGGTAGCGGTAACACCGGGGAGCTGTTTTTT	CASSLGSGNTGELFF
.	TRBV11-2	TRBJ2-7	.	TGTGCCAGCAGCTTAGGAACTGGCGAGCAGTACTTC	CASSLGTGEQYF
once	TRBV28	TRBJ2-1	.	TGTGCCAGCAATCTTATAAGGGGCCTGGGAGAGCAGTTCTTC	CASNLIRGLGEQFF
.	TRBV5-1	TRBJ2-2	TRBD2	TGCGCCAGCAGTCGTGGACTAGCGGGAGACACCGGGGAGCTGTTTTTT	CASSRGLAGDTGELFF
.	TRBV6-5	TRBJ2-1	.	TGTGCCAGCAGTTACCCAGGGAATGAGCAGTTCTTC	CASSYPGNEQFF
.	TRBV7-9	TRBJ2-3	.	TGTGCCAGCAGCAACCCTAGGGGGGCAGCAATGGATCCAGATACGCAGTATTTT	CASSNPRGAAMDPDTQYF
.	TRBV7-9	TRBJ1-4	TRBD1	TGTGCCAGCAGCCACCGGGACAGGAGTGAAAAACTGTTTTTT	CASSHRDRSEKLFF
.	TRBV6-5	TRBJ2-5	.	TGTGCCAGCAGTGGGACTTTGGGGGACCAAGAGACCCAGTACTTC	CASSGTLGDQETQYF
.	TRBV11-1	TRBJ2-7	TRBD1	TGTGCCAGCAGCTTAGGGACAGGTGGCGCCGAGCAGTACTTC	CASSLGTGGAEQYF
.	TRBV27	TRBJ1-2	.	TGTGCCAGCAGTCCACGGGGGTACTATGGCTACACCTTC	CASSPRGYYGYTF
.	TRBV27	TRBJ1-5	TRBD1	TGTGCCAGCAGTTACGGGACAGGTGGAAATCAGCCCCAGCATTTT	CASSYGTGGNQPQHF
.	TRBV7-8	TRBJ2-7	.	TGTGCCAGCAGCTTTGGCCCAACCTACGAGCAGTACTTC	CASSFGPTYEQYF
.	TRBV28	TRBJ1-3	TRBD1	TGTGCCAGCAGTTTAGGTTCTAACGGACTGGGGGACCAGACAGGGTGGGGAAACACCATATATTTT	CASSLGSNGLGDQTGWGNTIYF
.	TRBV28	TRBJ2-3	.	TGTGCCAGCAGTTTAACCCCAAGTGCTACAGACACAGATACGCAGTATTTT	CASSLTPSATDTDTQYF
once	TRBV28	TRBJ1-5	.	TGTGCCAGCAGTTTAATCGACTCCAATCAGCCCCAGCATTTT	CASSLIDSNQPQHF
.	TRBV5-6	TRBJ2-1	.	TGTGCCAGCAGCTTGGTCGGTGAGCAGTTCTTC	CASSLVGEQFF
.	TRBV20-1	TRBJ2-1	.	TGCAGTGCTATGAAGAATGAGCAGTTCTTC	CSAMKNEQFF
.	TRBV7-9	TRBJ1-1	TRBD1	TGTGCCAGCAGCCGGGGACAGGGAAGTGAAGCTTTCTTT	CASSRGQGSEAFF
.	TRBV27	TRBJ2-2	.	TGTGCCAGCAGTCCAGGGACGAACACCGGGGAGCTGTTTTTT	CASSPGTNTGELFF
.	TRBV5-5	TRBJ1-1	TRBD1	TGTGCCAGCAGCCCCTGGACAGGTGATAACACTGAAGCTTTCTTT	CASSPWTGDNTEAFF
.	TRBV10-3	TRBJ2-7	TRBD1	TGTGCCATCAGTGGGGACAGTTCCTACGAGCAGTACTTC	CAISGDSSYEQYF
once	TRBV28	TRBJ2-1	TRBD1	TGTGCCAGCAGTGGACAGGACTCCTACAATGAGCAGTTCTTC	CASSGQDSYNEQFF
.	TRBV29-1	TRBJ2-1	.	TGCAGCGCTCTATACCCGGAGAGGTACAATGAGCAGTTCTTC	CSALYPERYNEQFF
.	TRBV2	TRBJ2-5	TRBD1	TGTGCCAGCAGTCTCTTCTCTCCCGGGACAGGGACAGAGACCCAGTACTTC	CASSLFSPGTGTETQYF
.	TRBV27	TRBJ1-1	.	TGTGCCAGCAGTTTCCGGGGGGAGCTCACTGAAGCTTTCTTT	CASSFRGELTEAFF
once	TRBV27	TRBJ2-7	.	TGTGCCAGCAGTAACCGACAGGATTGGGAGCAGTACTTC	CASSNRQDWEQYF
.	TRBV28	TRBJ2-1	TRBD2	TGTGCCAGCACTGAGGGAGGGGCGAGGGACGAGCAGTTCTTC	CASTEGGARDEQFF
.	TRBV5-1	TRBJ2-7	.	TGCGCCAGCAGCTTGGGGCAGGGTAGCAACGAGCAGTACTTC	CASSLGQGSNEQYF
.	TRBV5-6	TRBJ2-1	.	TGTGCCAGCAGCTTTTCTGGGGGTGGGCAGTTCTTC	CASSFSGGGQFF
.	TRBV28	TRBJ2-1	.	TGTGCCAGCAGTTTGAACAGAAACAATGAGCAGTTCTTC	CASSLNRNNEQFF
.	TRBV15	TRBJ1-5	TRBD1	TGTGCCACCAGCAGAGATCTCAGGGGGGGAAGCAATCAGCCCCAGCATTTT	CATSRDLRGGSNQPQHF
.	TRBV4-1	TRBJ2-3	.	TGCGCCAGCAGCCAAGAAAGCCCAGACTCCCGGCCAGATACGCAGTATTTT	CASSQESPDSRPDTQYF
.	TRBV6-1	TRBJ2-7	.	TGTGCCAGCGCAGCCTACGAGCAGTACTTC	CASAAYEQYF